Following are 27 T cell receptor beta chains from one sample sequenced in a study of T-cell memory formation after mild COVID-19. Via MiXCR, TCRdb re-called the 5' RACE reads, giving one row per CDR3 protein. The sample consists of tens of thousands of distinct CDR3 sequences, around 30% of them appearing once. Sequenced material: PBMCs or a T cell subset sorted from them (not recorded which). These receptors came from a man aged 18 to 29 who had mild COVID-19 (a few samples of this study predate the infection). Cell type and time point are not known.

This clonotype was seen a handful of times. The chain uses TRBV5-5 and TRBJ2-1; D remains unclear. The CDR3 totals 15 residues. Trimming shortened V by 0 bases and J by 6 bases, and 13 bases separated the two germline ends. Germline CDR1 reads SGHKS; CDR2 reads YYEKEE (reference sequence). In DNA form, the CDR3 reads TGTGCCAGCAGCTTGGAGGCCCCTAAGATCAATGAGCAGTTCTTC. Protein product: CASSLEAPKINEQFF.

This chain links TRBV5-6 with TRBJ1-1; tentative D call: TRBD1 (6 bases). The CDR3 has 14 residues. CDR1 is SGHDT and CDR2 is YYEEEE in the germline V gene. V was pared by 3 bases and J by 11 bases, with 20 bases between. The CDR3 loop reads CASSWGQLASWAFF. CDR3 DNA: TGTGCCAGCAGCTGGGGACAACTGGCCTCGTGGGCTTTCTTT.

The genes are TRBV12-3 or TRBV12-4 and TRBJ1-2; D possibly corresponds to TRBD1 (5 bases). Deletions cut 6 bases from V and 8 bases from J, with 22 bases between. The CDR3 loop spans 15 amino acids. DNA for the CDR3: TGTGCCAGCAGGGGGGAGGCTATTGGGGAGAAAGGCTACACCTTC. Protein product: CASRGEAIGEKGYTF.

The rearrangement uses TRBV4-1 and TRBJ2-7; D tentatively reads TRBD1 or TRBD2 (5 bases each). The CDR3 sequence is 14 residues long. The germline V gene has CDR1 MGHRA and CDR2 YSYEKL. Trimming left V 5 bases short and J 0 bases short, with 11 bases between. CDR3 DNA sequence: TGCGCCAGCAGCTGGGGGATTTCCTCCTACGAGCAGTACTTC. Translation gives CASSWGISSYEQYF.

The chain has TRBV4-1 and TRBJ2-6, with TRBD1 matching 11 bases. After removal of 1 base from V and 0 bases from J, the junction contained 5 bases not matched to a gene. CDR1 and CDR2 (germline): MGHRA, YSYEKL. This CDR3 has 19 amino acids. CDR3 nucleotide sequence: TGCGCCAGCAGCCAAGCGGACAGGGGGCTAAACTCTGGGGCCAACGTCCTGACTTTC. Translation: CASSQADRGLNSGANVLTF.

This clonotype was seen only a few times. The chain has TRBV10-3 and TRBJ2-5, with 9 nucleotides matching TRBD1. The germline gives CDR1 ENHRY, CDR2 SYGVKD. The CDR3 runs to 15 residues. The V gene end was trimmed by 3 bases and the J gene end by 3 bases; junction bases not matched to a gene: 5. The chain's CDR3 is CAISDPDRGEETQYF. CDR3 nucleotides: TGTGCCATCAGTGACCCCGACAGGGGGGAAGAGACCCAGTACTTC.

The CDR3 nucleotides are TGTGCCAGCAGTGGGCGTCCAAGCGGGGGCCCGACAGATACGCAGTATTTT. Translated, it gives CASSGRPSGGPTDTQYF. The chain couples TRBV2 to TRBJ2-3, with 8 nucleotides matching TRBD2. The germline gives CDR1 SNHLY, CDR2 FYNNEI. Trimming cost V 4 bases and J 3 bases; bases outside gene matches: 12. The CDR3 spans 17 residues. Based on the CDR3 plus reference TRBV2 and TRBJ2-3, the full variable domain is EPEVTQTPSHQVTQMGQEVILRCVPISNHLYFYWYRQILGQKVEFLVSFYNNEISEKSEIFDDQFSVERPDGSNFTLKIRSTKLEDSAMYFCASSGRPSGGPTDTQYFGPGTRLTVL.

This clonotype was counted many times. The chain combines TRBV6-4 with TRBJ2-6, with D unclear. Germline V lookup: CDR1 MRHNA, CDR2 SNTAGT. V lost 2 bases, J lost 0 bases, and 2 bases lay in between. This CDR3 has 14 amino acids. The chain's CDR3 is CASSDNSGANVLTF. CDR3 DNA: TGTGCCAGCAGTGACAACTCTGGGGCCAACGTCCTGACTTTC.

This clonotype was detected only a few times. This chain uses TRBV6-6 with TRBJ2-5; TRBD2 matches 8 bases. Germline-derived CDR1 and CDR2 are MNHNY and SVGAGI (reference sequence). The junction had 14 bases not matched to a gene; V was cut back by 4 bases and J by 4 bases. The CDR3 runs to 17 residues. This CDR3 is CASSSYKTGGAVETQYF. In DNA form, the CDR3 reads TGTGCCAGCAGTTCCTACAAGACCGGGGGGGCCGTAGAGACCCAGTACTTC.

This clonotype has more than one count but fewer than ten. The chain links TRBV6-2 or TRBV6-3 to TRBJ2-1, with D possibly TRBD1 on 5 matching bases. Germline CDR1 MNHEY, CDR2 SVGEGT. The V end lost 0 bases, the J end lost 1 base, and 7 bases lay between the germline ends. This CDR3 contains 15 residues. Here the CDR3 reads CASSYSRASYNEQFF. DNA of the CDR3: TGTGCCAGCAGTTACTCCAGGGCGTCCTACAATGAGCAGTTCTTC.

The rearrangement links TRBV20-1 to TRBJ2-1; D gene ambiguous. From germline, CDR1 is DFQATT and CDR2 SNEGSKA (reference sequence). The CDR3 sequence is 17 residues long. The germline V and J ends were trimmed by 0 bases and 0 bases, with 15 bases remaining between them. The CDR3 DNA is TGCAGTGCTAGAGATCGGTGGCAGGAGAGCTCCTACAATGAGCAGTTCTTC. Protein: CSARDRWQESSYNEQFF.

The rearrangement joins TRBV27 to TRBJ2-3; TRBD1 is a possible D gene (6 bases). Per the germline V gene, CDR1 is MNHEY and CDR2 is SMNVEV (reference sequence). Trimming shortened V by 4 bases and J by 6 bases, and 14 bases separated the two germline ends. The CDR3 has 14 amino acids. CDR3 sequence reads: CASSWGRRGDTQYF. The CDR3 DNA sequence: TGTGCCAGCAGTTGGGGGCGACGGGGCGATACGCAGTATTTT.

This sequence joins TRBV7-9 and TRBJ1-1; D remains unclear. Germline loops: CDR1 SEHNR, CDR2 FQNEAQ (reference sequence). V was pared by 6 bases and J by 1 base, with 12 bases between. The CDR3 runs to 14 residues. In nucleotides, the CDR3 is TGTGCCAGCAGTATCGTTCCAGAGAACACTGAAGCTTTCTTT. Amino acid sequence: CASSIVPENTEAFF.

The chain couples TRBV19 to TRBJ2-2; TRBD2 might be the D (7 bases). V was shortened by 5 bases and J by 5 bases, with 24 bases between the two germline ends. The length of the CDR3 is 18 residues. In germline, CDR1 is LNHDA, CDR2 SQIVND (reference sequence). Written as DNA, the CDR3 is TGTGCCAGTAGTGCCCATCGAGGGGGGGCCTCCTTAACCGGGGAGCTGTTTTTT. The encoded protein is CASSAHRGGASLTGELFF.

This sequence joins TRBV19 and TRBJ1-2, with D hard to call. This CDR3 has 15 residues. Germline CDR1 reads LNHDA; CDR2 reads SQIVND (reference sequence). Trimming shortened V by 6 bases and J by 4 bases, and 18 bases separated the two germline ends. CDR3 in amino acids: CASSPRQGGIYGYTF. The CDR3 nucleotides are TGTGCCAGTAGCCCGCGGCAAGGTGGGATCTATGGCTACACCTTC. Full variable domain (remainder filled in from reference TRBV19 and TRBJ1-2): DGGITQSPKYLFRKEGQNVTLSCEQNLNHDAMYWYRQDPGQGLRLIYYSQIVNDFQKGDIAEGYSVSREKKESFPLTVTSAQKNPTAFYLCASSPRQGGIYGYTFGSGTRLTVV.

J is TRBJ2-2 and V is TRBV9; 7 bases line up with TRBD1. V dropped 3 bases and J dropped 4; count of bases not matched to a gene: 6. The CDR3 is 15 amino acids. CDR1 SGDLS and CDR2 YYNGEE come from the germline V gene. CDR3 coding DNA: TGTGCCAGCAGCGCCGACAGGGTGATCACCGGGGAGCTGTTTTTT. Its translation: CASSADRVITGELFF.

CDR3 bases: TGTGCCAGCAGCTCCCTGACTAGCGGGGAGAACACAGATACGCAGTATTTT. Its translation is CASSSLTSGENTDTQYF. This chain uses TRBV7-9 with TRBJ2-3; 11 bases map to TRBD2. The germline V gene has CDR1 SEHNR and CDR2 FQNEAQ (reference sequence). The V and J ends lost 4 bases and 2 bases, in that order; junction bases with no gene match: 8. CDR3 size: 17 residues.

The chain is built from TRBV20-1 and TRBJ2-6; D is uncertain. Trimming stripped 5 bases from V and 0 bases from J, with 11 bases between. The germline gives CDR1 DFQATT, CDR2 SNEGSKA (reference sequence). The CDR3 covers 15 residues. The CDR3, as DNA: TGCAGTGCTCGGTTGCGTGCCTCTGGGGCCAACGTCCTGACTTTC. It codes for CSARLRASGANVLTF.

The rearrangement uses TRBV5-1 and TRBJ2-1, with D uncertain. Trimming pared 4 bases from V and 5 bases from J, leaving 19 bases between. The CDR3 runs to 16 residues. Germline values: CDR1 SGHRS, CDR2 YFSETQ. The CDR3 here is CASSPWTEPPNNEQFF. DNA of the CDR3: TGCGCCAGCAGCCCATGGACGGAACCCCCCAACAATGAGCAGTTCTTC.

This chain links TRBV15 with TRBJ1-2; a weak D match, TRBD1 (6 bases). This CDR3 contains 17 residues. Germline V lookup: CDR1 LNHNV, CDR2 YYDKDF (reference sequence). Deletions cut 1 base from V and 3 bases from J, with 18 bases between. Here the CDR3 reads CATSRARGAGNDYGYTF. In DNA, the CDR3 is TGTGCCACCAGCAGAGCCAGGGGCGCGGGAAATGACTATGGCTACACCTTC.

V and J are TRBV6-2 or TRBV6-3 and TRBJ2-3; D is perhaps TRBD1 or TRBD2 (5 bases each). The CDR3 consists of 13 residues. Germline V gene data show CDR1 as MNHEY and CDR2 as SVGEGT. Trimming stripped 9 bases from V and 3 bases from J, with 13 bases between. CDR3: CASGLGATDTQYF. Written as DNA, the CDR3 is TGTGCCAGTGGACTCGGGGCAACAGATACGCAGTATTTT.

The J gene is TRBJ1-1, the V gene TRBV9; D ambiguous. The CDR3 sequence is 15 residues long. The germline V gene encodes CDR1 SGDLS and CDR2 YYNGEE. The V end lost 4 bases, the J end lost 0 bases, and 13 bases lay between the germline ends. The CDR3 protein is CASSSPTNMNTEAFF. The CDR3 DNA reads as TGTGCCAGCAGCTCACCGACAAATATGAACACTGAAGCTTTCTTT.

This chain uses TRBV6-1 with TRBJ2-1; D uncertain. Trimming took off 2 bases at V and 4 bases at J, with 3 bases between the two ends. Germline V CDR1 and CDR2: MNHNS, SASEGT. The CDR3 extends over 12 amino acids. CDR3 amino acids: CASSESYNEQFF. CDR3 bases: TGTGCCAGCAGTGAATCTTACAATGAGCAGTTCTTC.

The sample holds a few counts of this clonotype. The CDR3 DNA sequence: TGCAGCGTGCTGGTCACCGGGGAGCTGTTTTTT. This sequence encodes CSVLVTGELFF. This chain connects TRBV29-1 to TRBJ2-2; no clear D gene. CDR1 is SQVTM, CDR2 ANQGSEA, per germline. The CDR3 length is 11 residues. Trimming removed 6 bases from V and 4 bases from J, with 6 bases in between.

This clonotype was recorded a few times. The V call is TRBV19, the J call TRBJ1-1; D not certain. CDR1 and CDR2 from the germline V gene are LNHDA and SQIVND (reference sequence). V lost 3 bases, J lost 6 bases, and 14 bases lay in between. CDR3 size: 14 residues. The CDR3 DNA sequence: TGTGCCAGTAGTATTTCTGGAACAAGTCCTGAAGCTTTCTTT. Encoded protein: CASSISGTSPEAFF.

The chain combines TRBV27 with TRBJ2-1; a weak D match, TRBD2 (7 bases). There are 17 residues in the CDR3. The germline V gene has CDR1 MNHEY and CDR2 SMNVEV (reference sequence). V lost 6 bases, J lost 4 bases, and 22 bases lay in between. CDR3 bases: TGTGCCAGCAGACGTACCCACGGGGGGCCCCAATACAATGAGCAGTTCTTC. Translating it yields CASRRTHGGPQYNEQFF.

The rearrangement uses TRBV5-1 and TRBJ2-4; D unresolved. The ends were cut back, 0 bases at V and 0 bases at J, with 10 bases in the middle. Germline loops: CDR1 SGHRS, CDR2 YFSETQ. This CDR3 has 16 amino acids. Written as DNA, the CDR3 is TGCGCCAGCAGCTTGGGGGTGACCCTAGCCAAAAACATTCAGTACTTC. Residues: CASSLGVTLAKNIQYF.